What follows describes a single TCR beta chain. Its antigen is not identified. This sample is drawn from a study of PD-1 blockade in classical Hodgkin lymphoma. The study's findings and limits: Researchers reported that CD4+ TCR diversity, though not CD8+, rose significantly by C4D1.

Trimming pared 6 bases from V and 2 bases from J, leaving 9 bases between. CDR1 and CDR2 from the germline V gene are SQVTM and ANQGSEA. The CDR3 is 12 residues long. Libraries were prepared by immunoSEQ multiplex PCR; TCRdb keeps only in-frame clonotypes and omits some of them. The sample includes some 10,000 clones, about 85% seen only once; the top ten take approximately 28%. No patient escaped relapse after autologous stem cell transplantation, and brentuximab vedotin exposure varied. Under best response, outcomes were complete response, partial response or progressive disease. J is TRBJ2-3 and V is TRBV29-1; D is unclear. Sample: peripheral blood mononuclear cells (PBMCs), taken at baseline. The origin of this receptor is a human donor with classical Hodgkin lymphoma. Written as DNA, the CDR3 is TGCAGCGTCCGCGACTCCACAGATACGCAGTATTTT. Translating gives CSVRDSTDTQYF.